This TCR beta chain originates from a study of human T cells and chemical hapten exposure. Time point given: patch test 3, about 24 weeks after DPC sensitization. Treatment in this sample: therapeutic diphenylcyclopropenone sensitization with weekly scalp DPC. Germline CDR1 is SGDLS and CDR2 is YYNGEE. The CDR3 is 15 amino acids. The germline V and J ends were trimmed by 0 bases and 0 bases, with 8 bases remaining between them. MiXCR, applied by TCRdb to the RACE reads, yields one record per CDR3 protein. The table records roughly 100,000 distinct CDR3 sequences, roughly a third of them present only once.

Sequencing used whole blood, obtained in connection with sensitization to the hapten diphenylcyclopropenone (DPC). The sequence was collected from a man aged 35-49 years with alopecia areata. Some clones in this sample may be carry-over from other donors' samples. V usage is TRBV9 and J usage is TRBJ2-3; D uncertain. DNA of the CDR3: TGTGCCAGCAGCGTAGAAGGAGCGAGCACAGATACGCAGTATTTT. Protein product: CASSVEGASTDTQYF. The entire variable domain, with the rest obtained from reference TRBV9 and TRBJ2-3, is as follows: DSGVTQTPKHLITATGQRVTLRCSPRSGDLSVYWYQQSLDQGLQFLIQYYNGEERAKGNILERFSAQQFPDLHSELNLSSLELGDSALYFCASSVEGASTDTQYFGPGTRLTVL.